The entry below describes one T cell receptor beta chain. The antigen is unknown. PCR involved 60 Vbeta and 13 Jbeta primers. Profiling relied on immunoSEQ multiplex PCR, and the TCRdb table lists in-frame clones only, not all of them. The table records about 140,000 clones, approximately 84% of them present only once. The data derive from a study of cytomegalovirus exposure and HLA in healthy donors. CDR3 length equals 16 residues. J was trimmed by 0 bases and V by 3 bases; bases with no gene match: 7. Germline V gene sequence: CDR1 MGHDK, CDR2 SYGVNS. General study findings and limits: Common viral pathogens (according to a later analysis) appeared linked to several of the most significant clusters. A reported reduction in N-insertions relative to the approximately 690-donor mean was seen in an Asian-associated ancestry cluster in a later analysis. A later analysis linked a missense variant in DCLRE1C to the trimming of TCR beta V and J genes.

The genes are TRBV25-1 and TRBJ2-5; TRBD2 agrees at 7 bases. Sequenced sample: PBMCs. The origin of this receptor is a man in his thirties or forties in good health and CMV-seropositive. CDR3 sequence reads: CASSDPGGPYQETQYF. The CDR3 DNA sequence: TGTGCCAGCAGTGACCCGGGGGGACCGTACCAAGAGACCCAGTACTTC. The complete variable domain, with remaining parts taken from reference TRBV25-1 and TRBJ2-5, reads EADIYQTPRYLVIGTGKKITLECSQTMGHDKMYWYQQDPGMELHLIHYSYGVNSTEKGDLSSESTVSRIRTEHFPLTLESARPSHTSQYLCASSDPGGPYQETQYFGPGTRLLVL.